The T cell receptor beta chain described here comes from a study of vaccination and CD4 T cells after COVID-19. Study overall: Following dose two, a median approximately 74 days (range 14 to 241) passed before post-vaccine samples were taken.

The Oncomine TCR Beta short-read assay was applied to DNA of cultured CD4+ T cells. Cultured CD4+ T cells yielded the extracted genomic DNA. TCRdb re-called the PCR reads with MiXCR, one entry per CDR3 protein. In the table there are some 13,000 distinct CDR3 sequences, around 70% of which are singletons. Remarks on this clonotype: Antigen specificity is unknown.

The sample's treatment: 10-day PBMC culture with coronavirus spike peptide pools or control peptides (ViraFEST assay). ViraFEST sequenced TCRs after peptide-pool expansion of antigen-specific T cells. Sample: CD4+ T cells from blood, cultured in vitro. This sequence originates from a human donor who had recovered from COVID-19.

CDR3 residues: CSALPISNTGELFF. The CDR3 coding sequence is TGCAGTGCTCTCCCTATCTCGAACACCGGGGAGCTGTTTTTT. The rearrangement uses TRBV20-1 and TRBJ2-2; D is ambiguous. The length of the CDR3 is 14 residues. Germline V gives CDR1 DFQATT, CDR2 SNEGSKA (reference sequence). Trimming cost V 5 bases and J 0 bases, with 10 bases left between them.